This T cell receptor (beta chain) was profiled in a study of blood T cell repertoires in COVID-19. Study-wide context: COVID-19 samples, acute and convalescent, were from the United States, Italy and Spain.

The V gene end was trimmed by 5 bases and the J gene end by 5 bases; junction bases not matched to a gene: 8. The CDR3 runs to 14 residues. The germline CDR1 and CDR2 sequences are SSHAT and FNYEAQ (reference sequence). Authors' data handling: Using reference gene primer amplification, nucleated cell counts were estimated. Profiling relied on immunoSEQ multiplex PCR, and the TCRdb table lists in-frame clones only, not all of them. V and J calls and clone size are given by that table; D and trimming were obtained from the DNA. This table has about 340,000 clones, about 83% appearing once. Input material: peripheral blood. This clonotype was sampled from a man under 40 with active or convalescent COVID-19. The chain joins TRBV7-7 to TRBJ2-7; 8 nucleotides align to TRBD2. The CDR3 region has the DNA TGTGCCAGCAGCCCCGCGGGGGGAGCAGACGAGCAGTACTTC. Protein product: CASSPAGGADEQYF.